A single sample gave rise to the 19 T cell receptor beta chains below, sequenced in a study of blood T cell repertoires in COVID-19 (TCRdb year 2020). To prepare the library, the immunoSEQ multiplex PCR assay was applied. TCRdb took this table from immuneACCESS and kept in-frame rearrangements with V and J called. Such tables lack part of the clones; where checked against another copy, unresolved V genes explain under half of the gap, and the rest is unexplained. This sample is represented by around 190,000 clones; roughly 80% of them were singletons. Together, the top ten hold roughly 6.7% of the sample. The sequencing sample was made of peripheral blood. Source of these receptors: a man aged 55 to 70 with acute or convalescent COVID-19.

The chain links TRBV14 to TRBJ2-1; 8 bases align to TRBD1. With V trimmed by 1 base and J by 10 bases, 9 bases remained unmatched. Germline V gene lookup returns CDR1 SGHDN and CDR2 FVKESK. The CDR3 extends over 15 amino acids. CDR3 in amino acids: CASSQARGQGHEQFF. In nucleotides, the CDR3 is TGTGCCAGCAGCCAAGCTCGTGGACAGGGCCACGAGCAGTTCTTC.

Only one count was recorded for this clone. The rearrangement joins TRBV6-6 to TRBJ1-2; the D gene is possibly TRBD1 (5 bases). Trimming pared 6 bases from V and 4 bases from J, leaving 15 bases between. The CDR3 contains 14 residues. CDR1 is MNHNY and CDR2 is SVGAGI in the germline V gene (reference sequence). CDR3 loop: CASSPGGALYGYTF. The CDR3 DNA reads TGTGCCAGCAGCCCTGGTGGGGCCCTCTATGGCTACACCTTC.

The CDR3 sequence: CAISESLVSYTF. CDR3 coding DNA: TGTGCCATCAGTGAGTCATTAGTGAGCTACACCTTC. The chain uses TRBV10-3 and TRBJ1-2; no reliable D call. In germline, CDR1 is ENHRY, CDR2 SYGVKD. Deletions cut 0 bases from V and 9 bases from J, with 8 bases between. The CDR3 loop spans 12 amino acids.

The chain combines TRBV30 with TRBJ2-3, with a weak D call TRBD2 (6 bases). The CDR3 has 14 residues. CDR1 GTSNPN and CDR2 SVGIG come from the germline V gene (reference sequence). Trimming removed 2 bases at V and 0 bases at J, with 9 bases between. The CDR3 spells CAWSRGTSTDTQYF. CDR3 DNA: TGTGCCTGGAGTCGAGGGACTAGCACAGATACGCAGTATTTT. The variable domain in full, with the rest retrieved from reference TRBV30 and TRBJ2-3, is SQTIHQWPATLVQPVGSPLSLECTVEGTSNPNLYWYRQAAGRGLQLLFYSVGIGQISSEVPQNLSASRPQDRQFILSSKKLLLSDSGFYLCAWSRGTSTDTQYFGPGTRLTVL.

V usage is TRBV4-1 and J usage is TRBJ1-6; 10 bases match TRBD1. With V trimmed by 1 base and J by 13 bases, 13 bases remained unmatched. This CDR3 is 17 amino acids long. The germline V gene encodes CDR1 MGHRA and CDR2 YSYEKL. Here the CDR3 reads CASSQVKGTGASRPLHF. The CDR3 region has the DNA TGCGCCAGCAGCCAAGTAAAAGGGACAGGGGCGTCTAGGCCCCTCCACTTT.

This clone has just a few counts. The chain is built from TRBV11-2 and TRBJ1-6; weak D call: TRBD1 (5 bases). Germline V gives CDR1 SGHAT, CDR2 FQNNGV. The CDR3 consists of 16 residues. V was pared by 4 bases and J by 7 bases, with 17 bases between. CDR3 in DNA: TGTGCCAGCAGCTCCCGGGTCCAACGGGGGAATTCACCCCTCCACTTT. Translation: CASSSRVQRGNSPLHF. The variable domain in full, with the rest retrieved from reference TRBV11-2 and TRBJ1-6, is EAGVAQSPRYKIIEKRQSVAFWCNPISGHATLYWYQQILGQGPKLLIQFQNNGVVDDSQLPKDRFSAERLKGVDSTLKIQPAKLEDSAVYLCASSSRVQRGNSPLHFGNGTRLTVT.

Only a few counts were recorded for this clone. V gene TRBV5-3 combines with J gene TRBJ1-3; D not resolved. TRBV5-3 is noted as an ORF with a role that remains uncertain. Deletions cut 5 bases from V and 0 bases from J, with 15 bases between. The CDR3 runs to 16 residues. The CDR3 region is CARRVSDFSSGNTIYF. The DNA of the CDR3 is TGTGCCAGAAGGGTTTCGGACTTTTCCTCTGGAAACACCATATATTTT.

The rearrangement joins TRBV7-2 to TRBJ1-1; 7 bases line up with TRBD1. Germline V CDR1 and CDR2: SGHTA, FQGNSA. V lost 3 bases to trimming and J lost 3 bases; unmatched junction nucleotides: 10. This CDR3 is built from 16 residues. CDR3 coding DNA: TGTGCCAGCAGCTTCCGGGGGACAGTCTGGGACACTGAAGCTTTCTTT. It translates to CASSFRGTVWDTEAFF.

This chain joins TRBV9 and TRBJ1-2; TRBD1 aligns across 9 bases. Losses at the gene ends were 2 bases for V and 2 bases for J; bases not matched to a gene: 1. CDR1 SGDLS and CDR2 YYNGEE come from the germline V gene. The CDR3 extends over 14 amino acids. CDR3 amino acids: CASSVGQGNYGYTF. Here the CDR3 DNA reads TGTGCCAGCAGCGTCGGACAGGGGAACTATGGCTACACCTTC.

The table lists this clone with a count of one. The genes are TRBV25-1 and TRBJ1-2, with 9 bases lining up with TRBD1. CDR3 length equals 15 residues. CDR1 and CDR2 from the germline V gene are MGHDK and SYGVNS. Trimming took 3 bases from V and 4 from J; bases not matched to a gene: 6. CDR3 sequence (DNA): TGTGCCAGCAGTGACGCTGGGACAGGGTTCTATGGCTACACCTTC. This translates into CASSDAGTGFYGYTF.

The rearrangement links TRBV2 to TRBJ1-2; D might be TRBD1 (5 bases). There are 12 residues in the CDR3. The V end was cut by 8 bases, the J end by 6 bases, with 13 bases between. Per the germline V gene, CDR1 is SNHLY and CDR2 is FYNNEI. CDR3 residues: CASQPPGDGYTF. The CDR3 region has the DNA TGTGCCAGCCAGCCCCCGGGGGATGGCTACACCTTC. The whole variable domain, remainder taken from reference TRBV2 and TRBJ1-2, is EPEVTQTPSHQVTQMGQEVILRCVPISNHLYFYWYRQILGQKVEFLVSFYNNEISEKSEIFDDQFSVERPDGSNFTLKIRSTKLEDSAMYFCASQPPGDGYTFGSGTRLTVV.

The CDR3 DNA is TGTGCCAGCAGCTTAGGTAGACCAGGCGCAAGGACAACTAATGAAAAACTGTTTTTT. Amino acids: CASSLGRPGARTTNEKLFF. The chain has TRBV11-2 and TRBJ1-4; D remains unclear. Germline-derived CDR1 and CDR2 are SGHAT and FQNNGV. Trimming took off 1 base at V and 0 bases at J, with 18 bases between the two ends. The CDR3 is 19 residues long.

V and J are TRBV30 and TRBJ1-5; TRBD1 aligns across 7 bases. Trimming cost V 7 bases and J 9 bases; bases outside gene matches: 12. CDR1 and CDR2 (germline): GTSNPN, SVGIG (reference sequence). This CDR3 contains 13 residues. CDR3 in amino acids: CASSGDRGGPQHF. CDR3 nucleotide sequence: TGTGCCTCCTCCGGGGACAGAGGAGGGCCCCAGCATTTT.

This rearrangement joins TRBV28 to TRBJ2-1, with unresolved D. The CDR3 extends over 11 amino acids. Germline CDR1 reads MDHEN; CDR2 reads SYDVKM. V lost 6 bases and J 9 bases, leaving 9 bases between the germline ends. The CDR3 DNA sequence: TGTGCCAGCAGAAAAAGAGGTGAGCAGTTCTTC. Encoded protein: CASRKRGEQFF.

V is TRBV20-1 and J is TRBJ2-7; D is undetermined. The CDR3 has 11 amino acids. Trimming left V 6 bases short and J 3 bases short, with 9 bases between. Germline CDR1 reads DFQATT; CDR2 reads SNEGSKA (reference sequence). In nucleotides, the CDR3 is TGCAGTGCCCTACGAAACTACGAGCAGTACTTC. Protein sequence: CSALRNYEQYF.

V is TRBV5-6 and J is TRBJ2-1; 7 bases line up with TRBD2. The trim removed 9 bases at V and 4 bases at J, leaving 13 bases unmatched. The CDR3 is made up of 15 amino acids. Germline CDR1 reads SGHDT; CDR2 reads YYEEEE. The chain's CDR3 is CATTRSGGSYNEQFF. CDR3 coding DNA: TGTGCCACAACTCGCTCGGGAGGTTCTTACAATGAGCAGTTCTTC.

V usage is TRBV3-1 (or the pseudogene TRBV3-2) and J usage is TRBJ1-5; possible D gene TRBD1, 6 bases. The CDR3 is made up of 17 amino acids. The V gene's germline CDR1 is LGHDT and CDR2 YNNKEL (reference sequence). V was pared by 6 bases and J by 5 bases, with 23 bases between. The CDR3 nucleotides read TGTGCCAGCAGAGGGGGAATCCGGGACATGAAGCATCAGCCCCAGCATTTT. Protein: CASRGGIRDMKHQPQHF.

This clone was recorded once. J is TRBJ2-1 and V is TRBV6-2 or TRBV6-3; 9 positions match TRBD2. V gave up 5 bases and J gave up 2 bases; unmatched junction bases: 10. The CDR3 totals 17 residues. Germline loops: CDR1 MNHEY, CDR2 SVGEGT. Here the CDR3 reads CASSVLAGPGAYNEQFF. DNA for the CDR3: TGTGCCAGCAGTGTACTAGCGGGCCCCGGGGCCTACAATGAGCAGTTCTTC.

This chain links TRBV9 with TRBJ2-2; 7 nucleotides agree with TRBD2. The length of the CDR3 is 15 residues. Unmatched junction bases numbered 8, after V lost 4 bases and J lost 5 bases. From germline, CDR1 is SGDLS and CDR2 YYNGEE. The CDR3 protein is CASSSRTRATGELFF. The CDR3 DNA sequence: TGTGCCAGCAGCTCCCGGACTAGAGCAACCGGGGAGCTGTTTTTT.